The 2 T cell receptor beta chains listed next were all sequenced from one sample in a study of beta chain features in type 1 diabetes. cDNA synthesis used the whole RNA isolate, giving expressed TCRB sequences. TCRdb keeps only in-frame clones here, not all; method: immunoSEQ multiplex PCR. The table shows 400,000 to 500,000 clones, with 11% to 15% occurring only once. Sequenced: naive CD4+ T cells from blood. These receptors originate from a man between 25 and 39 years old in good health.

V and J are TRBV7-9 and TRBJ2-5; D perhaps matches TRBD2 (6 bases). V was clipped by 4 bases and J by 3 bases, with 12 bases between them. Per germline, CDR1 SEHNR and CDR2 FQNEAQ (reference sequence). This CDR3 comprises 14 residues. The CDR3 loop is CASSSGTYEETQYF. CDR3 nucleotides: TGTGCCAGCAGCTCCGGGACTTATGAAGAGACCCAGTACTTC.

The sample holds a few counts of this clone. The chain couples TRBV5-6 to TRBJ2-5, with 8 bases lining up with TRBD2. The germline gives CDR1 SGHDT, CDR2 YYEEEE. CDR3 length: 16 residues. V was clipped by 4 bases and J by 2 bases; unmatched bases: 10. CDR3 nucleotide sequence: TGTGCCAGCAGCCCGGGTTACGGGAGGGCTCAAGAGACCCAGTACTTC. Residues: CASSPGYGRAQETQYF.